One sample yielded the 6 T cell receptor beta chains listed below, sequenced in a study of neurological immune-mediated disorders. TCRdb called the 5' RACE reads again in MiXCR, with one record for every CDR3 protein. This table has some 86,000 distinct CDR3 sequences, 2.6% appearing once. Sequenced material: PBMCs. Receptors originate from a woman aged 25 to 39 with multiple sclerosis.

This clonotype was seen ten or more times. The chain carries TRBV4-2 and TRBJ2-7, with a tentative D call TRBD2 (6 bases). The CDR3 sequence is 14 residues long. Trimming left V 0 bases short and J 5 bases short, with 11 bases between. Germline CDR1 and CDR2: LGHNA and YNFKEQ. This chain's CDR3 is CASSQDRLGDEQYF. The CDR3 DNA follows: TGTGCCAGCAGCCAAGATCGACTAGGGGACGAGCAGTACTTC.

This clonotype was seen repeatedly, ten times or more. V is TRBV14 and J is TRBJ1-6; 9 positions agree with TRBD1. Looked up from germline, CDR1 is SGHDN and CDR2 is FVKESK. V dropped 9 bases and J dropped 10; count of bases not matched to a gene: 7. The CDR3 is 13 amino acids. In DNA form, the CDR3 reads TGTGCCAGAAAGGGGACAGGGTGGTCACCCCTCCACTTT. Amino acid sequence: CARKGTGWSPLHF. The full variable domain, rest sourced from reference TRBV14 and TRBJ1-6, is EAGVTQFPSHSVIEKGQTVTLRCDPISGHDNLYWYRRVMGKEIKFLLHFVKESKQDESGMPNNRFLAERTGGTYSTLKVQPAELEDSGVYFCARKGTGWSPLHFGNGTRLTVT.

This clonotype was detected many times. This chain links TRBV12-3 or TRBV12-4 with TRBJ2-7; no definite D call. V was shortened by 2 bases and J by 1 base, with 3 bases between the two germline ends. This CDR3 has 12 amino acids. As DNA, the CDR3 is TGTGCCAGCAGTTTAACATCCTACGAGCAGTACTTC. Its protein product is CASSLTSYEQYF.

This clonotype has ten or more counts. This chain uses TRBV20-1 with TRBJ2-7; TRBD1 agrees at 11 bases. The trim removed 7 bases at V and 6 bases at J, leaving 8 bases unmatched. Germline CDR1 and CDR2: DFQATT and SNEGSKA (reference sequence). This CDR3 has 13 amino acids. CDR3 coding DNA: TGCAGTGTTCCAGGACAGGGGGCGGTCGAGCAGTACTTC. Translation gives CSVPGQGAVEQYF.

Comment on this clonotype: One end of the junction does not line up with germline, which may come from a read error. The rearrangement links TRBV7-2 to TRBJ2-7; no firm D call. The CDR3 covers 15 residues. CDR1 SGHTA and CDR2 FQGNSA come from the germline V gene. CDR3 sequence: CASGLSGLSSYEQYF. The DNA of the CDR3 is TGTGCCAGCGGCTTATCAGGTCTGAGCTCCTACGAGCAGTACTTC.

This clonotype was recorded many times. V gene TRBV18 combines with J gene TRBJ2-7, with 12 bases lining up with TRBD2. CDR3 length equals 16 residues. Germline values: CDR1 KGHSH, CDR2 LQKENI. The V and J ends lost 1 base and 3 bases, in that order; junction bases with no gene match: 4. The CDR3 sequence is CASSPRGTSGLYEQYF. CDR3 DNA: TGTGCCAGCTCACCACGTGGGACTAGCGGGCTCTACGAGCAGTACTTC.